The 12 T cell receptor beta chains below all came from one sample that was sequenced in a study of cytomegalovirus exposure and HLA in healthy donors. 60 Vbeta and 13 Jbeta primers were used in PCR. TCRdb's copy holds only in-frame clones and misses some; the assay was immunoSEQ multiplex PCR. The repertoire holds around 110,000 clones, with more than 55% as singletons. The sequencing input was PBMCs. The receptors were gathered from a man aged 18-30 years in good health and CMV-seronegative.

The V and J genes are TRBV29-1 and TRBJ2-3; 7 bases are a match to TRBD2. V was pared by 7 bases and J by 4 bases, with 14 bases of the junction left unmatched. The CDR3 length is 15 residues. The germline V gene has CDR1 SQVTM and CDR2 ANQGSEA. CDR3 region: CSAGGSRESPDTQYF. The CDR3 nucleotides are TGCAGCGCGGGAGGTAGCAGGGAGAGCCCAGATACGCAGTATTTT.

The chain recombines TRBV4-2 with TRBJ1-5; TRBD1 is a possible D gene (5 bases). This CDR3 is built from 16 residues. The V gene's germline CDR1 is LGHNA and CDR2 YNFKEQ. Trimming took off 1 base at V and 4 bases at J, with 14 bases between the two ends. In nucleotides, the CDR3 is TGTGCCAGCAGCCAAGCTGCTAGGACACGAAATCAGCCCCAGCATTTT. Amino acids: CASSQAARTRNQPQHF.

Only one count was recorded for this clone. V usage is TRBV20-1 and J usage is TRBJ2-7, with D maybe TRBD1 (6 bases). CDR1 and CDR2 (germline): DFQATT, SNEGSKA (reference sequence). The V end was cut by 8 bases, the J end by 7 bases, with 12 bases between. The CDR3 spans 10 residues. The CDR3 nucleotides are TGCAGTACACTCAGGGGAGAGCAGTACTTC. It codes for CSTLRGEQYF.

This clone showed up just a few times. The CDR3 nucleotides are TGTGCCAGCAGCCAAGGACAGGGGGAGGGTTCACCCCTCCACTTT. Translated, it gives CASSQGQGEGSPLHF. The V gene is TRBV4-2, the J gene TRBJ1-6; 9 bases align to TRBD1. This CDR3 contains 15 residues. Trimming at V came to 1 base and at J to 9 bases, leaving 4 bases not matched to a gene. CDR1 and CDR2 from the germline V gene are LGHNA and YNFKEQ.

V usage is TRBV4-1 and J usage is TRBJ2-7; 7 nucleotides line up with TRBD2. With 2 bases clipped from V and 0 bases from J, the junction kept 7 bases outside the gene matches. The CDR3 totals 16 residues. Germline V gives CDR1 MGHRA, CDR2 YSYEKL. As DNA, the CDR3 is TGCGCCAGCAGCCAAAACCTAGCGGCCCGCTCCTACGAGCAGTACTTC. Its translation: CASSQNLAARSYEQYF.

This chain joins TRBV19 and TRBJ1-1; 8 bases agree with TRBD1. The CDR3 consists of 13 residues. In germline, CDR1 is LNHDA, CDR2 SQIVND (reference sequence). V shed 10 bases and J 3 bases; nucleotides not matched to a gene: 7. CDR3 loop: CATRTGGYTEAFF. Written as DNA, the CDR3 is TGTGCCACCCGAACAGGGGGGTACACTGAAGCTTTCTTT.

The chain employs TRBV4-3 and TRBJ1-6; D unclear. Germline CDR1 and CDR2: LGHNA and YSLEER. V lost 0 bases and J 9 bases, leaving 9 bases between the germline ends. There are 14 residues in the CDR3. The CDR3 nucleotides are TGCGCCAGCAGCCAAGAAGGGCGGGGTTCACCCCTCCACTTT. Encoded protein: CASSQEGRGSPLHF.

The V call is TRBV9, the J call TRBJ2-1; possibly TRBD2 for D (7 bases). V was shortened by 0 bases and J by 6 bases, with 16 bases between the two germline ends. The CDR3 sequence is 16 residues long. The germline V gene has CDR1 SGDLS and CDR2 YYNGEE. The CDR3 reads CASSVGSGGAGNEQFF. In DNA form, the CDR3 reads TGTGCCAGCAGCGTAGGATCGGGGGGCGCCGGCAATGAGCAGTTCTTC.

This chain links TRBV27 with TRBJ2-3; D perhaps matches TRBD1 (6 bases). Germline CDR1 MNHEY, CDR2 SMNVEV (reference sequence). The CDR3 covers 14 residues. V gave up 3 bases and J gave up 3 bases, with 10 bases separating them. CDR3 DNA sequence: TGTGCCAGCAGTTTCCTGAGGGGGACAGATACGCAGTATTTT. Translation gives CASSFLRGTDTQYF.

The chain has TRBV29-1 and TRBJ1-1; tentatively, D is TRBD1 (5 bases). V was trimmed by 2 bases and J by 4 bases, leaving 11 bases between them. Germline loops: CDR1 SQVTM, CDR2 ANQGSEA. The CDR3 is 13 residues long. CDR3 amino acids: CSVETYQGTEAFF. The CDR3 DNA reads TGCAGCGTTGAAACTTATCAGGGCACTGAAGCTTTCTTT.

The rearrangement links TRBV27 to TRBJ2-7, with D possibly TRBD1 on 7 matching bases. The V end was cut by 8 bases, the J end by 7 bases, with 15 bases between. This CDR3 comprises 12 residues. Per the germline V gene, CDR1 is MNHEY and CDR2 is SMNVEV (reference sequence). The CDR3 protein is CASGAQGGEQYF. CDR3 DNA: TGTGCCAGCGGTGCCCAGGGGGGAGAGCAGTACTTC.

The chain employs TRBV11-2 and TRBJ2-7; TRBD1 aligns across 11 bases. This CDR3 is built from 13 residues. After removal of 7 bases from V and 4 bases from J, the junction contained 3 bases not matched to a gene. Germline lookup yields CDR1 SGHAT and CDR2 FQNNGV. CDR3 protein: CASTRDRGYEQYF. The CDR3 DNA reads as TGTGCCAGCACCCGGGACAGGGGGTACGAGCAGTACTTC.